Listed here is a single T cell receptor (beta chain). No cognate antigen has been identified for it. Base qualities are not at hand, and no much larger clone is one base apart. The trim is 2 bases for V and 6 bases for J, with a gap of 9 bases between the germline ends. Including cysteine and phenylalanine, the CDR3 has 13 amino acids. The DNA shown is the 39-base CDR3, in frame from base 1. CDR1 MGHRA and CDR2 YSYEKL were looked up in the germline V gene. This sample was included in a study of control samples from healthy donors and cancer patients (dated by TCRdb to 2020 to 2021). To prepare the library, the immunoSEQ multiplex PCR assay was applied. The table was pulled from immuneACCESS by TCRdb, which kept in-frame rearrangements only. Such tables lose some clones; where checked, under half of the loss comes from unresolved V genes, and the rest has no known cause. The sample records some 190,000 clones, roughly nine tenths of which are singletons. The ten largest clones represent about 1.7% of the sample.

The sample taken for sequencing was blood. Recombination linked TRBV4-1 to TRBJ2-3, with the D gene call left open. This sequence originates from a young man in good health. The sequenced DNA: TGCGCCAGCAGCCAACCCGTGGCTGATACGCAGTATTTT. It translates as CASSQPVADTQYF.